This T cell receptor (beta chain) was sequenced for a study of cytomegalovirus exposure and HLA in healthy donors (dated by TCRdb to the late 2010s). As for the study more broadly: An earlier analysis of more than 550 of the donors reported 276 Gb of sequence data and about 120 million unique TCR beta sequences obtained from about 180 million T cells. About 320 gigabases of sequencing data and 78 million or so unique TCR sequences were included in an early release covering around 650 HLA-typed donors. Among the roughly 400 genotyped donors, around 81% belonged to the genetic ancestry cluster associated with self-reported Caucasian donors. The study aimed to test whether cataloging public T cell receptors could reveal signatures of past pathogen exposure. The study used immunosequencing to profile the T cell repertoires of 600 to 850 subjects and linked those repertoires to cytomegalovirus serostatus. In addition to the first cohort of 666 subjects, a separate validation cohort of 130 or so different subjects was used. To predict cytomegalovirus infection status, the study brought together high-throughput TCR immunosequencing, statistical association of individual TCRs with disease status, and machine learning. To study patterns of TCR occurrence, a later analysis re-analyzed previously published TCR beta repertoires from more than 550 donors and added high-resolution HLA genotyping. The later analysis used no new phenotypic data to find candidate immune exposures, relying instead on TCR beta sequences and their occurrence across donors. In an earlier analysis of 500 to 650 of the donors, high-throughput TCR beta sequencing was used to judge whether each TCR beta V gene segment behaved as functional or pseudogenic. Donor age, sex, ethnicity and CMV serostatus were compiled together with the repertoire data. A later genetic analysis took genome-wide SNP genotypes for about three fifths of the 666 donors and used that subset as a discovery cohort. Every repertoire in the discovery cohort had been generated on one and the same sequencing platform. Both class I and class II loci were covered by HLA typing, at four-digit resolution. Typing coverage differed by locus: A, B, C, DRB1 and DQB1 were typed in roughly 629-630 donors, DQA1 in roughly 510, DPA1 in 600 to 610, and DPB1 in 450 to 480. Roughly five DR-DQ haplotypes were handled as single units for association and clustering because linkage in the cohort was strong. Among about 360 genotyped donors of the cohort, an average of 235,054 unique TCR beta nucleotide sequences were sequenced per donor, roughly 20% of them non-productive.

Results and caveats for the whole study, not just this receptor: Strong co-occurrence of HLA alleles, especially DR and DQ, made assigning TCR associations to individual alleles difficult. In a later analysis, 15,000 to 20,000 TCR beta sequences were associated with specific HLA alleles at a false discovery rate of 0.05. Most TCR sequences were seen in very few donors, while some public TCRs were found in many individuals. Cytomegalovirus status was reported to be diagnosed by the classifier with high specificity and sensitivity in both the original and validation cohorts. Some IMGT-functional V segments, including TRBV6-2 and TRBV6-3, could not be told apart with the 87-base-pair reads, so those segments were excluded. A few of the identified cytomegalovirus-associated TCR beta chains were confirmed in vitro to be specific for cytomegalovirus antigens. Only TCR beta chains were sequenced in this cohort, and the absence of alpha or paired-chain data limited detectable features. According to a later analysis, parvovirus B19, influenza, CMV and Epstein-Barr virus appeared linked to several top co-occurrence clusters. In the study, 150 to 200 TCR beta chains were listed as associated with cytomegalovirus. A cluster of highly shared sequence variants was judged likely to be a technical artifact of the sequencing pipeline. In a later analysis, most CMV-associated TCR beta chains were found to appear HLA-restricted, with HLA associations seemingly driven largely by CMV exposure. According to a later analysis, TCR association rates differed among HLA loci, with DRB1 alleles showing the most associated TCRs and HLA-C alleles showing the fewest. Linkage disequilibrium might explain the correlated functional status among segregating V segments, but an unknown experimental factor could not be excluded. In a later genetic analysis, a missense DCLRE1C variant was associated with V-gene and J-gene trimming of TCR beta chains, and the association was replicated in an independent cohort. Broadly in line with IMGT annotations, most TCR beta V segments showed up in productive rearrangements about 90% or about 30% of the time in an earlier analysis of 450 to 750 of the donors. In a later analysis, HLA-associated TCR beta chains were found to be more clonally expanded and to have lower generation probabilities than equally common non-associated chains. A further reported finding was that TCR beta sequences accurately predicted the HLA-A and HLA-B alleles for most subjects in the first cohort. The presence/absence analyses assumed that sequencing depth was roughly uniform across donors, and that assumption may not be true. Compared with the 666-donor mean, donors in an Asian-associated ancestry cluster had fewer N-insertions in productive TCRs, according to a later genetic analysis. Because counts were too low, around 18 rarely observed V segments, including chromosome 9 orphons, were left out of the earlier analysis of 587 of the donors. Because HLA typing was missing for some donors at each locus, association tests included only the typed subset. The only immune exposure information available for the cohort was CMV serostatus. According to the authors, the approach could potentially be generalized to other disease states and immunological phenotypes.

Concerning this clone: Its recognized antigen is unknown. The DNA is omitted, as the CDR3 cannot be located on it reliably, and the CDR3 follows TCRdb's listing.

The CDR3 measures 16 amino acids from cysteine to phenylalanine. The library was made by the immunoSEQ multiplex PCR assay. A mixture of 60 forward primers for TCR Vbeta segments and 13 reverse primers for TCR Jbeta segments was used in the multiplex PCR. The CDR3 region of rearranged TCR beta genes was amplified from genomic DNA with a multiplex PCR assay. The Illumina HiSeq System was used to sequence the amplified TCR beta libraries as 87-base-pair reads. Processing in the source paper ran as follows. In a later analysis, tens of millions of unique TCR beta chains were counted across the 650 to 750 repertoires, and roughly 11 million of these chains were shared by at least two donors. Raw reads were error-corrected and collapsed into unique sequences by a nearest-neighbor algorithm in which closely related sequences were merged to remove PCR and sequencing errors. To assign V, D and J gene segments, CDR3 sequences were aligned to IMGT reference sequences. For a sequence to be retained, a match of at least six nucleotides was required to both a V gene segment and a J gene segment. Rearrangements were called productive when the CDR3 lacked stop codons and stayed in frame with V and J; all others were non-productive. CDR3 was defined by IMGT convention, running from the second conserved V-encoded cysteine to the conserved J-encoded phenylalanine. The earlier analysis of 450 to 750 of the donors excluded any sequence lacking an unambiguous match to a single V gene segment. In an earlier analysis of 500 to 750 of the donors, V segments were called functional above 56.7% productive rearrangements and were called segregating when the between-donor standard deviation exceeded 5%. A statistical classification framework was developed to diagnose cytomegalovirus status using the catalog of TCR beta chain sequences. A later analysis assigned V and J genes by comparing TCR nucleotide sequences with IMGT/GENE-DB human TR gene sequences. A later analysis assigned CDR3 sequences and most-parsimonious VDJ recombination scenarios with the TCRdist pipeline. In a later analysis, each TCR beta chain was defined by its CDR3 amino acid sequence together with its V-gene family, and reads without a unique V-gene family were excluded. As a way to deal with suspected cross-contamination and a sequencing artifact, a later analysis dropped 450 to 600 nucleotide sequences that were highly shared and had low generation probability. In a later analysis, a clonal expansion index was calculated for each public chain from normalized within-repertoire ranks of inferred template counts. In a later analysis, generation probabilities were computed with a VDJ recombination model fitted to out-of-frame rearrangements, and the resulting probabilities were checked against IGoR. A later analysis scored TCR-TCR, TCR-HLA and TCR-CMV co-occurrence with hypergeometric tests, applying a repertoire-size bias correction to TCR pairs. In a later analysis, false discovery rates were estimated by permuting HLA or CMV assignments 20 times. A later analysis grouped co-occurring TCRs with DBSCAN, adding TCRdist sequence similarity when clustering within HLA-allele-positive subsets. Co-occurrence clustering excluded repertoires with fewer than 30,000 or more than 120,000 public chains, plus five with anomalous nucleotide sharing. TCRdb holds this immuneACCESS table with in-frame rearrangements only. Some clones are missing; in checked studies, unresolved V genes explain under half, and the rest has no known cause. V and J calls and clone size are as listed in that table; D and trimming were resolved from the DNA. The sample table contains roughly 200,000 clones; only one count was recorded for 80% to 90% of them. The leading ten clones occupy about 1% of the sample.

The cohort was made up of 500 to 850 healthy bone marrow donors. At the time of sampling, all cohort members were nominally healthy, though unrecorded immune exposures were likely present. The donor tested CMV seronegative and was one of the 352 seronegative cohort members. A peripheral blood sample was collected from each donor, and TCR beta sequencing was performed on peripheral blood mononuclear cells. Genomic DNA was extracted from the blood cell samples with the Qiagen DNeasy Blood Extraction Kit. The TCR sequence derives from a woman under 30 in good health and CMV-seronegative. Input material: PBMCs. The chain couples TRBV21-1 to TRBJ2-2; the table's D call of TRBD1 was not tested on the DNA. TRBV21-1 is a pseudogene. The CDR3 sequence is CASSKVGQGIFGELFF.